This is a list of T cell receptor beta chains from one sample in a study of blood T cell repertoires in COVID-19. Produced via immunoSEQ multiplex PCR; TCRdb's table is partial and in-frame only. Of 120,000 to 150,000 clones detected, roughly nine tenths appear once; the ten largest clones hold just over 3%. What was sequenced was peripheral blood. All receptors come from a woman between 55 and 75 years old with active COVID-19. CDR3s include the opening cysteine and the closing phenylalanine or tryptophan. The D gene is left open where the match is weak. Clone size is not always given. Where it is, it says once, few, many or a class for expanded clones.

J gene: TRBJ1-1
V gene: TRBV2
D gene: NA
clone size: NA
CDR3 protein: CASREVPTEAFF
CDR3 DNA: TGTGCCAGCAGGGAGGTCCCTACTGAAGCTTTCTTT

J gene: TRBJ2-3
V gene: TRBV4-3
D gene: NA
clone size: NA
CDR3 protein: CASSQGPGARDTQYF
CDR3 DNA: TGCGCCAGCAGCCAAGGACCGGGAGCCAGAGATACGCAGTATTTT

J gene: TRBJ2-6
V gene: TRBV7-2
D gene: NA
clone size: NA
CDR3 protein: CASSFRSSGANVLTF
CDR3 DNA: TGTGCCAGCAGCTTCAGGTCCTCTGGGGCCAACGTCCTGACTTTC

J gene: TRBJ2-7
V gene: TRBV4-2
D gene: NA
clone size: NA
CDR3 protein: CASSQDQSAGLEQYF
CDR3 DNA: TGTGCCAGCAGCCAAGATCAGTCGGCGGGCCTCGAGCAGTACTTC

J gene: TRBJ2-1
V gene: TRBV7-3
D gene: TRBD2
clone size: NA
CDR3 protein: CASSLTLLAGAGEQFF
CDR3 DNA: TGTGCCAGCAGCTTAACGTTACTAGCGGGAGCTGGTGAGCAGTTCTTC

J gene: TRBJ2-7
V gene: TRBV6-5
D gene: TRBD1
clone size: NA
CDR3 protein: CASSRQGASYEQYF
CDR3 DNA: TGTGCCAGCAGCCGACAGGGGGCGAGCTACGAGCAGTACTTC

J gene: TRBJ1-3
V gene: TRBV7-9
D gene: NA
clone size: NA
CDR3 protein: CASSLRQGSGNTIYF
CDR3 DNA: TGTGCCAGCAGCTTACGGCAGGGGAGTGGAAACACCATATATTTT

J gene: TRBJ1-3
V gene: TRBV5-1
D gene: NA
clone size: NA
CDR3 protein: CASSLGYSGNTIYF
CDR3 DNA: TGCGCCAGCAGCTTGGGTTACTCTGGAAACACCATATATTTT

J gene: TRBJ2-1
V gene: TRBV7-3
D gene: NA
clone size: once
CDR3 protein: CASSWPGVHGNEQFF
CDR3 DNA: TGTGCCAGCAGCTGGCCAGGGGTGCACGGGAATGAGCAGTTCTTC

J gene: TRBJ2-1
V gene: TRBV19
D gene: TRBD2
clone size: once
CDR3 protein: CASTPQISGRYEQFF
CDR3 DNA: TGTGCCAGCACCCCTCAGATTAGCGGGAGATATGAGCAGTTCTTC

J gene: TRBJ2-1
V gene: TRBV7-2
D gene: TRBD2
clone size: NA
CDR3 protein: CASSPASGSQYEQFF
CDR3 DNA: TGTGCCAGCAGCCCCGCTAGCGGGAGTCAGTATGAGCAGTTCTTC

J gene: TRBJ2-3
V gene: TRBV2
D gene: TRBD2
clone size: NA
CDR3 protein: CASSSSGGTDTQYF
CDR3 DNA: TGTGCCAGCAGCTCTAGCGGAGGCACAGATACGCAGTATTTT

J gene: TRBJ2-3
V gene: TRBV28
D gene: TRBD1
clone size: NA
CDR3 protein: CASSPGTGRVNTDTQYF
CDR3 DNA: TGTGCCAGCAGTCCCGGGACAGGGCGTGTAAACACAGATACGCAGTATTTT

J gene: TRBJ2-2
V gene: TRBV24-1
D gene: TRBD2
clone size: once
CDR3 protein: CATSDPLAGVGELFF
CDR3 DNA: TGTGCCACCAGTGATCCTTTGGCGGGGGTCGGGGAGCTGTTTTTT

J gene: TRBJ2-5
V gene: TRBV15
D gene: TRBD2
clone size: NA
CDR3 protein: CATSRNLAGGEETQYF
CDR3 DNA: TGTGCCACCAGCAGAAACCTAGCGGGAGGTGAAGAGACCCAGTACTTC

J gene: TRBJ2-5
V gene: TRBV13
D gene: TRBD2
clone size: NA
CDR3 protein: CASSLEGLAGESQETQYF
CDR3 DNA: TGTGCCAGCAGCTTAGAGGGACTAGCGGGAGAATCCCAAGAGACCCAGTACTTC

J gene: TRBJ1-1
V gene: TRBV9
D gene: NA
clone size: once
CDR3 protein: CASSVVDSGEAFF
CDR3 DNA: TGTGCCAGCAGCGTAGTCGACAGCGGGGAAGCTTTCTTT

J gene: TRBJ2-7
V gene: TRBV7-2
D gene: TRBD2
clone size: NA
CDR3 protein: CASSFQILGGRPFYEQYF
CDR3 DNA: TGTGCCAGCAGCTTTCAAATTCTTGGCGGGAGGCCTTTCTACGAGCAGTACTTC

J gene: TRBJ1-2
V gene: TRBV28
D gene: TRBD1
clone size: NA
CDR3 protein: CASTGGRQGNYGYTF
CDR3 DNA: TGTGCCAGCACCGGCGGACGACAGGGTAACTATGGCTACACCTTC

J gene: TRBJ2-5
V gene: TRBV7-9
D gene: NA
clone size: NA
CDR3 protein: CASSQTDSQETQYF
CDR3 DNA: TGTGCCAGCAGCCAAACGGACTCCCAAGAGACCCAGTACTTC

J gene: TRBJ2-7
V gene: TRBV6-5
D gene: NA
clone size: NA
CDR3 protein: CASSHSYEQYF
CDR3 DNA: TGTGCCAGCAGTCATAGTTACGAGCAGTACTTC

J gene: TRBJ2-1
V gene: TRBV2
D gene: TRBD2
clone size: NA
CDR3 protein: CASSGSSGRDSEQFF
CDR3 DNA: TGTGCCAGCAGTGGGTCTAGCGGGAGGGACAGTGAGCAGTTCTTC

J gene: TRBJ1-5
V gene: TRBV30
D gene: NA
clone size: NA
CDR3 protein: CAWSRGNNQPQHF
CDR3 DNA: TGTGCCTGGAGTCGGGGGAACAATCAGCCCCAGCATTTT

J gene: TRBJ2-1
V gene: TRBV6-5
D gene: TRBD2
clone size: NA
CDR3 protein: CASSYSTSGDNEQFF
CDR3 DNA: TGTGCCAGCAGTTACTCCACTAGCGGGGACAATGAGCAGTTCTTC